This passage covers 4 T cell receptor beta chains from one sample sequenced in a study of control samples from healthy donors and cancer patients. Produced via immunoSEQ multiplex PCR; TCRdb's table is partial and in-frame only. The repertoire consists of about 170,000 clones, with around 90% occurring once and the leading ten covering under 5%. Source material: blood. The receptors here all came from a woman aged 30 to 39 in good health.

The rearrangement links TRBV14 to TRBJ2-2; the match to TRBD1 covers 7 bases. V was pared by 8 bases and J by 2 bases, with 5 bases of the junction left unmatched. Germline loops: CDR1 SGHDN, CDR2 FVKESK. CDR3 size: 14 residues. The CDR3 protein is CASLTGTNTGELFF. The CDR3 DNA reads TGTGCCAGCCTGACAGGGACAAACACCGGGGAGCTGTTTTTT.

The chain links TRBV2 to TRBJ1-4, with 12 bases matching TRBD1. V lost 5 bases, J lost 3 bases, and 4 bases stayed unmatched. Germline CDR1 SNHLY, CDR2 FYNNEI. This CDR3 has 16 amino acids. DNA of the CDR3: TGTGCCAGCAGTACGGGACAGGGGGCGTCTAATGAAAAACTGTTTTTT. This sequence encodes CASSTGQGASNEKLFF.

On this clone itself: Other DNA sequences in the sample encode the same CDR3. This chain uses TRBV11-2 with TRBJ1-6; D is unclear. The CDR3 covers 12 residues. Looked up from germline, CDR1 is SGHAT and CDR2 is FQNNGV. Trimming removed 4 bases at V and 9 bases at J, with 7 bases between. CDR3 protein: CASSSPGSPLHF. DNA of the CDR3: TGTGCCAGCAGCTCCCCGGGTTCACCCCTCCACTTT.

V and J are TRBV27 and TRBJ2-6, with D possibly TRBD1 on 6 matching bases. Trimming removed 6 bases at V and 4 bases at J, with 13 bases between. The V gene's germline CDR1 is MNHEY and CDR2 SMNVEV (reference sequence). This CDR3 is built from 15 residues. The CDR3 region has the DNA TGTGCCAGCAGATCAGGGGTAGGCGGGGCCAACGTCCTGACTTTC. Encoded protein: CASRSGVGGANVLTF.